Listed below are T cell receptor beta chains from one sample, sequenced in a study of control samples from healthy donors and cancer patients. Here immunoSEQ multiplex PCR was the method, and the copy in TCRdb shows in-frame clones only, minus some. The data contain 350,000 to 450,000 clones, 80% to 95% of them singletons. Sequences were obtained from PBMCs. The receptors stem from a man aged 40-49 years with head and neck cancer. Each CDR3 is given with its conserved first and last residue. Each record gives: V gene, clone size, J gene, D gene, CDR3 DNA, CDR3 protein. The D gene is left open where the match is weak. The size field is filled for only some rows; it gives once, few, many or a size class.

v_call: TRBV5-1; clone_size: once; j_call: TRBJ2-2; d_call: TRBD2; cdr3_nt: TGCGCCAGCAGCTACCTAGCGGGAGGGCCCGCCGGGGAGCTGTTTTTT; cdr3_aa: CASSYLAGGPAGELFF
v_call: TRBV5-1; clone_size: -; j_call: TRBJ2-5; d_call: -; cdr3_nt: TGCGCCACAATGCTGGGCGCGTCCATTAGGGAGACCCAGTACTTC; cdr3_aa: CATMLGASIRETQYF
v_call: TRBV2; clone_size: few; j_call: TRBJ2-5; d_call: -; cdr3_nt: TGTGCCAGCAGTGGACTGGAGCAAGAGACCCAGTACTTC; cdr3_aa: CASSGLEQETQYF
v_call: TRBV27; clone_size: -; j_call: TRBJ2-7; d_call: -; cdr3_nt: TGTGCCAGCAGTTTATCGCGGTACGCTCCTACCTACGAGCAGTACTTC; cdr3_aa: CASSLSRYAPTYEQYF
v_call: TRBV10-1; clone_size: -; j_call: TRBJ2-6; d_call: -; cdr3_nt: TGCGCGGGGCTGGGCCCAGGGAGGCCAGCTGGGGCCAACGTCCTGACTTTC; cdr3_aa: CAGLGPGRPAGANVLTF
v_call: TRBV7-3; clone_size: -; j_call: TRBJ2-7; d_call: -; cdr3_nt: TGTGCCAGCAGCTTAAGCAGTAAGGGCGAGCAGTACTTC; cdr3_aa: CASSLSSKGEQYF
v_call: TRBV19; clone_size: -; j_call: TRBJ2-7; d_call: -; cdr3_nt: TGTGCCAGTAGTATATCCCAGGATACCTACGAGCAGTACTTC; cdr3_aa: CASSISQDTYEQYF
v_call: TRBV19; clone_size: once; j_call: TRBJ1-1; d_call: -; cdr3_nt: TGTGCCAGTAGTATCAGTCCTAGGGCTGAAGCTTTCTTT; cdr3_aa: CASSISPRAEAFF
v_call: TRBV29-1; clone_size: -; j_call: TRBJ2-3; d_call: -; cdr3_nt: TGCAGCGTTGAGGTAGGGGGAACAGATACGCAGTATTTT; cdr3_aa: CSVEVGGTDTQYF
v_call: TRBV21-1; clone_size: -; j_call: TRBJ2-3; d_call: -; cdr3_nt: TGTGCCACCACGAGGGGCACTAGCACAGATACGCAGTATTTT; cdr3_aa: CATTRGTSTDTQYF
v_call: TRBV2; clone_size: -; j_call: TRBJ2-7; d_call: -; cdr3_nt: TGTGCCAGCAGTGGCGACAGTACTCGAACCTACGAGCAGTACTTC; cdr3_aa: CASSGDSTRTYEQYF
v_call: TRBV7-2; clone_size: -; j_call: TRBJ1-5; d_call: TRBD1; cdr3_nt: TGTGCCAGCAGCTTGACAGGGGGCGAGGGCAATCAGCCCCAGCATTTT; cdr3_aa: CASSLTGGEGNQPQHF
v_call: TRBV30; clone_size: -; j_call: TRBJ1-5; d_call: -; cdr3_nt: TGTGCCTGCTCTCGGGAAAGGACTCAGCCCCAGCATTTT; cdr3_aa: CACSRERTQPQHF
v_call: TRBV11-3; clone_size: -; j_call: TRBJ2-7; d_call: -; cdr3_nt: TGTGCCAGCAGCTCTGACAGGAAACCCTACGAGCAGTACTTC; cdr3_aa: CASSSDRKPYEQYF
v_call: TRBV7-2; clone_size: few; j_call: TRBJ1-3; d_call: -; cdr3_nt: TGTGCCAGCAGCTTACGTAGGGCAGGTGGAAACACCATATATTTT; cdr3_aa: CASSLRRAGGNTIYF
v_call: TRBV15; clone_size: -; j_call: TRBJ1-1; d_call: -; cdr3_nt: TGTGCCACCAGGCAAAGAGGATTGAACACTGAAGCTTTCTTT; cdr3_aa: CATRQRGLNTEAFF
v_call: TRBV3-1/TRBV3-2; clone_size: -; j_call: TRBJ1-1; d_call: -; cdr3_nt: TGTGCCAGCAGCCAAGGGTCGCTAGGGGCTTTCTTT; cdr3_aa: CASSQGSLGAFF
v_call: TRBV7-8; clone_size: -; j_call: TRBJ1-3; d_call: TRBD1; cdr3_nt: TGTGCCAGCAGCCTTGCAGGGGGCGTAACTGGAAACACCATATATTTT; cdr3_aa: CASSLAGGVTGNTIYF
v_call: TRBV4-3; clone_size: many; j_call: TRBJ1-4; d_call: -; cdr3_nt: TGCGCCAGCAGCCCCTTTTTGAAGGGGTCTGCAACTAATGAAAAACTGTTTTTT; cdr3_aa: CASSPFLKGSATNEKLFF
v_call: TRBV6-5; clone_size: -; j_call: TRBJ2-1; d_call: TRBD2; cdr3_nt: TGTGCCAGCAGTTACGCGGGGGGCCTTTTCTTGGATGAGCAGTTCTTC; cdr3_aa: CASSYAGGLFLDEQFF
v_call: TRBV9; clone_size: -; j_call: TRBJ2-7; d_call: -; cdr3_nt: TGTGCCAGCAGCGTAGGTGTTGGTATCGACGAGCAGTACTTC; cdr3_aa: CASSVGVGIDEQYF
v_call: TRBV30; clone_size: -; j_call: TRBJ1-2; d_call: TRBD1; cdr3_nt: TGTGCCTGGATCCGGGACAGGGGAAGGTACTATGGCTACACCTTC; cdr3_aa: CAWIRDRGRYYGYTF
v_call: TRBV13; clone_size: -; j_call: TRBJ1-6; d_call: -; cdr3_nt: TGTGCCAGCAGCTTGGGGGAAAATTTACCCCTCCACTTT; cdr3_aa: CASSLGENLPLHF
v_call: TRBV6-5; clone_size: -; j_call: TRBJ2-2; d_call: TRBD2; cdr3_nt: TGTGCCAGCAGTCTAAACAGCGGGAGGGCAGGGGAGCTGTTTTTT; cdr3_aa: CASSLNSGRAGELFF
v_call: TRBV30; clone_size: -; j_call: TRBJ2-7; d_call: -; cdr3_nt: TGTGCCTGGAGTGGCGCCGGGCGGTATCCTACGGTGCAGTACTTC; cdr3_aa: CAWSGAGRYPTVQYF
v_call: TRBV3-1/TRBV3-2; clone_size: -; j_call: TRBJ2-1; d_call: TRBD1; cdr3_nt: TGTGCCAGCAGCCAAGACGACAGGGCCTACAATGAGCAGTTCTTC; cdr3_aa: CASSQDDRAYNEQFF
v_call: TRBV5-1; clone_size: once; j_call: TRBJ2-3; d_call: -; cdr3_nt: TGCGCCAGCAGCTACCAGGGTTCTAGCACAGATACGCAGTATTTT; cdr3_aa: CASSYQGSSTDTQYF
v_call: TRBV7-9; clone_size: -; j_call: TRBJ2-2; d_call: TRBD2; cdr3_nt: TGTGCCAGCAGCCCCACCGGGACTAGCGGGGGCACCGGGGAGCTGTTTTTT; cdr3_aa: CASSPTGTSGGTGELFF
v_call: TRBV29-1; clone_size: -; j_call: TRBJ2-1; d_call: TRBD1; cdr3_nt: TGCAGCGTTGAAGAGACAGGGCTTTCGAATGAGCAGTTCTTC; cdr3_aa: CSVEETGLSNEQFF
v_call: TRBV10-2; clone_size: -; j_call: TRBJ1-2; d_call: -; cdr3_nt: TGCGCCAGCAGGGACAGCAGCCAGTCTGGCTACACCTTC; cdr3_aa: CASRDSSQSGYTF
v_call: TRBV11-2; clone_size: -; j_call: TRBJ2-7; d_call: -; cdr3_nt: TGTGCCAGCAGCTCTCGGGGTTGGTCCTACGAGCAGTACTTC; cdr3_aa: CASSSRGWSYEQYF
v_call: TRBV30; clone_size: -; j_call: TRBJ1-4; d_call: -; cdr3_nt: TGTGCCTGGAGTGGCCCGGGTAAGAAGGGAGATGAAAAACTGTTTTTT; cdr3_aa: CAWSGPGKKGDEKLFF
v_call: TRBV19; clone_size: -; j_call: TRBJ2-2; d_call: -; cdr3_nt: TGTGCCAGTAGTATTCTGGGGCCGAACACCGGGGAGCTGTTTTTT; cdr3_aa: CASSILGPNTGELFF
v_call: TRBV9; clone_size: -; j_call: TRBJ2-2; d_call: TRBD2; cdr3_nt: TGTGCCAGCAGCGCCCCCGGGACTACCAGAACCGGGGAGCTGTTTTTT; cdr3_aa: CASSAPGTTRTGELFF
v_call: TRBV6-4; clone_size: few; j_call: TRBJ1-6; d_call: -; cdr3_nt: TGTGCCAGCAGTTCACAGGGCGGGGGGGATTCACCCCTCCACTTT; cdr3_aa: CASSSQGGGDSPLHF
v_call: TRBV3-1/TRBV3-2; clone_size: -; j_call: TRBJ1-1; d_call: -; cdr3_nt: TGTGCCAGCAGCCAAGATGGGATTGGGAACACTGAAGCTTTCTTT; cdr3_aa: CASSQDGIGNTEAFF
v_call: TRBV5-4; clone_size: few; j_call: TRBJ2-1; d_call: -; cdr3_nt: TGTGCCAGCAGCTTGGCCGGGACATCTTACAATGAGCAGTTCTTC; cdr3_aa: CASSLAGTSYNEQFF